This T cell receptor (beta chain) derives from a study of technical replicates of blood from a handful of donors. Trimming at V came to 3 bases and at J to 3 bases, leaving 10 bases not matched to a gene. Germline CDR1 is MGHRA and CDR2 is YSYEKL. The CDR3 has 16 amino acids. The assay was immunoSEQ multiplex PCR, and TCRdb's table has in-frame clones only and misses some. Among 75,000 to 95,000 clones listed, 95% were seen once. The source is a human donor in good health. V is TRBV4-1 and J is TRBJ1-2; 7 nucleotides line up with TRBD1. The sample consisted of T cells isolated from PBMCs. CDR3 sequence reads: CASSHHMRGHDYGYTF. Written as DNA, the CDR3 is TGCGCCAGCAGCCACCACATGAGGGGGCATGACTATGGCTACACCTTC.